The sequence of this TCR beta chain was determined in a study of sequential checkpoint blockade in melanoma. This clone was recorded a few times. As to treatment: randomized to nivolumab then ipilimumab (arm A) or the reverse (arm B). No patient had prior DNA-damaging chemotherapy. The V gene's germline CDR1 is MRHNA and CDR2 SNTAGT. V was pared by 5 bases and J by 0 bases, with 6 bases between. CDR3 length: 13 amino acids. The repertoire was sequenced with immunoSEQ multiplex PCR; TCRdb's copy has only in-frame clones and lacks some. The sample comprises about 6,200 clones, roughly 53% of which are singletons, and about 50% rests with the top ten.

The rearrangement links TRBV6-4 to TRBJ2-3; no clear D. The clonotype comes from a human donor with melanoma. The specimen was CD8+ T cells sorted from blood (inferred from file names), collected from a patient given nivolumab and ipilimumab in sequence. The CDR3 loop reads CASSRSSTDTQYF. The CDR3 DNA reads TGTGCCAGCAGTCGTTCTAGCACAGATACGCAGTATTTT.